This T cell receptor (beta chain) was profiled in a study of monozygotic twins with inflammatory bowel disease. Template switching appended UMIs that held a 6-nucleotide sample barcode. Two nested PCRs, of 16 and 9 cycles, processed TCRalpha and TCRbeta cDNA. Using the 5' RACE reads, TCRdb records one entry per CDR3 protein without DNA. The repertoire shows approximately 160,000 distinct CDR3 sequences; the top ten hold 7.4%. Blood (2.5 ml) was collected from every donor individually. From whole blood, total RNA was isolated without any sorting of T cells. This clonotype originated in a human donor with ulcerative colitis or Crohn's disease, or a healthy co-twin of an affected twin (not recorded which). The sample taken for sequencing was blood.

CDR3 region: CASSQLGTRTQYF. This chain links TRBV4-3 with TRBJ2-5; TCRdb returns TRBD1, unconfirmable since there is no DNA. Germline CDR1 LGHNA, CDR2 YSLEER. This CDR3 comprises 13 residues.